These 7 T cell receptor beta chains share one sample of origin, sequenced in a study of human T cells and chemical hapten exposure. TCRdb independently ran MiXCR on the RACE reads; one entry per CDR3 protein. The sample consists of roughly 260,000 distinct CDR3 sequences, about 9% of them appearing once. Time point defined: pre-sensitization, week 0. Indicated treatment: therapeutic diphenylcyclopropenone sensitization with weekly scalp DPC. This material consisted of whole blood, taken in connection with sensitization to the hapten diphenylcyclopropenone (DPC). These receptors were collected from a woman aged 40 to 50 with alopecia areata. Some clones in this sample may be carry-over from other donors' samples.

This sequence joins TRBV5-6 and TRBJ2-1, with 13 bases fitting TRBD2. The junction had 8 bases not matched to a gene; V was cut back by 4 bases and J by 10 bases. The CDR3 contains 15 residues. Germline-derived CDR1 and CDR2 are SGHDT and YYEEEE. CDR3 sequence (DNA): TGTGCCAGCAGCCCCAGGACTAGCGGGAGTTTCGAGCAGTTCTTC. Translated: CASSPRTSGSFEQFF.

The chain has TRBV28 and TRBJ2-3; D is unresolved. Matching the DNA end better, TRBJ1-5 makes the J call doubtful. Germline CDR1 is MDHEN and CDR2 is SYDVKM. The CDR3 consists of 17 residues. The CDR3 here is CASSRLWGVIPRDTQHF. The CDR3 region has the DNA TGTGCCAGCAGTCGTCTCTGGGGAGTTATTCCGCGGGATACGCAGCATTTT.

In its sample, this clonotype was seen many times. Germline and junction disagree at one end, which may indicate a read error. The CDR3 loop reads CSARGTTGYEQFF. The DNA of the CDR3 is TGCAGTGCCAGAGGGACTACCGGTTACGAGCAGTTCTTC. The chain recombines TRBV20-1 with TRBJ2-1; 7 bases agree with TRBD2. CDR1 is DFQATT, CDR2 SNEGSKA, per germline (reference sequence). The length of the CDR3 is 13 residues.

This clonotype was detected many times. J is TRBJ2-3 and V is TRBV4-3; no reliable D call. The CDR3 is 14 amino acids. CDR1 is LGHNA, CDR2 YSLEER, per germline. Trimming took 0 bases from V and 1 from J, leaving 5 bases between them. CDR3 amino acids: CASSQDSRTDTQYF. The CDR3 DNA sequence: TGCGCCAGCAGCCAAGATTCCCGCACAGATACGCAGTATTTT.

This clonotype was recorded at least ten times. V and J are TRBV11-2 and TRBJ2-5; no clear D. In germline, CDR1 is SGHAT, CDR2 FQNNGV. This CDR3 is built from 14 residues. Trimming stripped 6 bases from V and 1 base from J, with 12 bases between. The CDR3 DNA reads TGTGCCAGCAGAAAAACGACGGCCCAAGAGACCCAGTACTTC. It codes for CASRKTTAQETQYF.

In its sample, this clonotype was seen many times. V and J are TRBV6-5 and TRBJ1-3; 8 bases align to TRBD1. The CDR3 spans 21 residues. CDR1 is MNHEY and CDR2 is SVGAGI in the germline V gene. V shed 0 bases, J shed 0 bases, and the junction held 16 bases outside the gene matches. The DNA for the CDR3 is TGTGCCAGCAGTTACTCCGCGGGGTTTTACAGGGGGAAGGGCTCTGGAAACACCATATATTTT. This codes for CASSYSAGFYRGKGSGNTIYF.

This clonotype was counted a few times. The chain joins TRBV30 to TRBJ1-2; D remains unclear. Deletions cut 5 bases from V and 5 bases from J, with 12 bases between. The CDR3 length is 12 residues. Germline V lookup: CDR1 GTSNPN, CDR2 SVGIG (reference sequence). Here the CDR3 DNA reads TGTGCCTGGGAGGGCAGTGTATATGGCTACACCTTC. Its translation: CAWEGSVYGYTF.